The clone carrying this T cell receptor beta chain was detected only once. Antigen unknown. PBMCs numbering at least 7 million were isolated per sample. With a J-beta primer mix and a sample-barcoded 5' primer, a second PCR ran about 7 to 12 cycles. Using its own MiXCR run on the 5' RACE reads, TCRdb lists one record per CDR3 protein. The sample has 700,000 or so distinct CDR3 sequences, 35% to 50% seen once. These data belong to a study of blood T cells in healthy people across ages. Study-wide results and limits: Estimated diversity that came from one million T cells was considered an underestimate.

The CDR3 extends over 16 amino acids. CDR1 is SGHNT and CDR2 is YENEEA in the germline V gene. The ends lost 2 bases at V and 0 bases at J; junction bases unmatched: 4. The receptor's source is an older man in good health. The gene calls are TRBV11-3 and TRBJ2-3, with 8 bases identical to TRBD2. The sequenced sample consisted of blood. The CDR3 loop reads CASSLTSGPSTDTQYF. In DNA, the CDR3 is TGTGCCAGCAGCTTAACTAGCGGTCCAAGCACAGATACGCAGTATTTT. Full variable domain (rest looked up from reference TRBV11-3 and TRBJ2-3): EAGVVQSPRYKIIEKKQPVAFWCNPISGHNTLYWYLQNLGQGPELLIRYENEEAVDDSQLPKDRFSAERLKGVDSTLKIQPAELGDSAVYLCASSLTSGPSTDTQYFGPGTRLTVL.